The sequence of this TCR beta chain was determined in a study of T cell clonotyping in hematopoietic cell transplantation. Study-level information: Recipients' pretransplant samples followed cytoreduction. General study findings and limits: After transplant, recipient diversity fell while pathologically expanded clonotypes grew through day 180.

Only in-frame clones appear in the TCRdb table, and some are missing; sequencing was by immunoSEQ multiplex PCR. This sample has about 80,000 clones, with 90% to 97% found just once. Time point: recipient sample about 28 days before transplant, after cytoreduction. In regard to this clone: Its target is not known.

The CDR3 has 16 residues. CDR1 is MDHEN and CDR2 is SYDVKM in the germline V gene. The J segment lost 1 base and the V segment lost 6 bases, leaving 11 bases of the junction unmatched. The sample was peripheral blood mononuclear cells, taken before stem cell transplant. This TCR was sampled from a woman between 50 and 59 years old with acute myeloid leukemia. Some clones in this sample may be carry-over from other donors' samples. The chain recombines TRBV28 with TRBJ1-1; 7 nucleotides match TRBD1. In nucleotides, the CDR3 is TGTGCCAGCAGCCCAGGGGGGGGGCCCCCGAACACTGAAGCTTTCTTT. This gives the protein CASSPGGGPPNTEAFF.